These 32 T cell receptor beta chains were sequenced from one sample in a study of cytomegalovirus exposure and HLA in healthy donors. This PCR relied on a set of 60 Vbeta primers and 13 Jbeta primers. Profiled with immunoSEQ multiplex PCR; TCRdb holds only in-frame clones, not every one. The table lists about 150,000 clones, around 9.6% of them singletons. The sequenced sample was PBMCs. The origin of the receptors is a male donor in good health and CMV-seronegative.

The gene calls are TRBV7-3 and TRBJ2-1; D is perhaps TRBD1 (5 bases). This CDR3 comprises 15 residues. V shed 5 bases and J shed 2 bases, with 13 bases lying between them. Germline V CDR1 and CDR2: SGHTA, FQGTGA. In DNA form, the CDR3 reads TGTGCCAGCAGCCTGGGGCACTCCACCTACAATGAGCAGTTCTTC. Translating gives CASSLGHSTYNEQFF. The whole variable domain, filled in from reference TRBV7-3 and TRBJ2-1, reads GAGVSQTPSNKVTEKGKYVELRCDPISGHTALYWYRQSLGQGPEFLIYFQGTGAADDSGLPNDRFFAVRPEGSVSTLKIQRTERGDSAVYLCASSLGHSTYNEQFFGPGTRLTVL.

The V and J genes are TRBV6-6 and TRBJ2-5; D is unresolved. The J call could be wrong; TRBJ2-7 is a better fit for the DNA end. In germline, CDR1 is MNHNY, CDR2 SVGAGI (reference sequence). The CDR3 sequence is 12 residues long. The CDR3 sequence is CASKTGSYEQYF. The CDR3 DNA reads TGTGCCAGCAAGACTGGTTCCTACGAGCAGTACTTC.

This clone was observed a few times. The CDR3 region is CASSEDRGGGYTF. DNA of the CDR3: TGCGCCAGCAGCGAAGACAGGGGGGGAGGCTACACCTTC. The chain combines TRBV5-1 with TRBJ1-2, with 9 bases fitting TRBD1. Germline V lookup: CDR1 SGHRS, CDR2 YFSETQ. V was pared by 4 bases and J by 8 bases, with 6 bases of the junction left unmatched. The CDR3 runs to 13 residues.

There are a few counts of this clone. This rearrangement joins TRBV5-8 to TRBJ1-2; tentative D call: TRBD1 (6 bases). The CDR3 runs to 14 residues. Trimming pared 1 base from V and 8 bases from J, leaving 15 bases between. Germline loops: CDR1 SGHTS, CDR2 YDEGEE. The chain's CDR3 is CASSLTGYPGGYTF. In nucleotides, the CDR3 is TGTGCCAGCAGCTTGACAGGGTACCCGGGCGGCTACACCTTC.

This clone has only a few counts. The chain employs TRBV19 and TRBJ1-4; D uncertain. CDR1 and CDR2 (germline): LNHDA, SQIVND (reference sequence). Trimming removed 7 bases at V and 11 bases at J, with 11 bases between. This CDR3 has 11 amino acids. CDR3: CASTRGGKLFF. The CDR3 DNA reads TGTGCCAGTACCCGCGGAGGGAAACTGTTTTTT.

The count of this clone is one. The gene calls are TRBV2 and TRBJ2-5; 14 bases line up with TRBD2. This CDR3 spans 17 amino acids. With V trimmed by 6 bases and J by 0 bases, 6 bases remained unmatched. Per germline, CDR1 SNHLY and CDR2 FYNNEI. As DNA, the CDR3 is TGTGCCAGCAGGGGACTAGCGGGGGCCCCGTACCAAGAGACCCAGTACTTC. It is translated as CASRGLAGAPYQETQYF.

This clone came up a few times. The chain recombines TRBV28 with TRBJ2-7, with TRBD1 identical over 9 bases. Germline CDR1 reads MDHEN; CDR2 reads SYDVKM. Unmatched junction bases numbered 13, after V lost 6 bases and J lost 4 bases. The CDR3 has 16 amino acids. The CDR3 region has the DNA TGTGCCAGCAGCCCCGACAGGGGGAGGATGATATACGAGCAGTACTTC. It codes for CASSPDRGRMIYEQYF.

The rearrangement uses TRBV6-5 and TRBJ1-6; D possibly corresponds to TRBD1 (6 bases). Germline V gene data show CDR1 as MNHEY and CDR2 as SVGAGI. With 6 bases removed from V and 10 bases from J, the gap between germline ends came to 19 bases. This CDR3 has 15 residues. The CDR3 bases are TGTGCCAGCAGCCAAACGATGACAGGAGGATCACCCCTCCACTTT. It codes for CASSQTMTGGSPLHF.

This clone has only a few counts. This chain links TRBV29-1 with TRBJ1-1; 7 bases are shared with TRBD1. Germline V gene sequence: CDR1 SQVTM, CDR2 ANQGSEA. Trimming took 4 bases from V and 4 from J; bases not matched to a gene: 21. The CDR3 sequence is 18 residues long. In nucleotides, the CDR3 is TGCAGCGTTGGAGGGCGTGGGGGACAGCCCTCTACGGGCACTGAAGCTTTCTTT. Amino acid sequence: CSVGGRGGQPSTGTEAFF. The complete variable domain, with remaining parts taken from reference TRBV29-1 and TRBJ1-1, reads SAVISQKPSRDICQRGTSLTIQCQVDSQVTMMFWYRQQPGQSLTLIATANQGSEATYESGFVIDKFPISRPNLTFSTLTVSNMSPEDSSIYLCSVGGRGGQPSTGTEAFFGQGTRLTVV.

The chain uses TRBV6-4 and TRBJ1-2; D not resolved. CDR3 size: 13 residues. The germline CDR1 and CDR2 sequences are MRHNA and SNTAGT. Trimming stripped 3 bases from V and 8 bases from J, with 13 bases between. The CDR3 reads CASSERGNGGYTF. In DNA, the CDR3 is TGTGCCAGCAGTGAAAGAGGGAACGGCGGCTACACCTTC.

This clone was seen a few times. The chain joins TRBV7-9 to TRBJ2-1; the D is unclear. With 0 bases removed from V and 13 bases from J, the gap between germline ends came to 10 bases. This CDR3 is 12 amino acids long. The germline V gene encodes CDR1 SEHNR and CDR2 FQNEAQ (reference sequence). CDR3 region: CASSLAHHRQFF. CDR3 in DNA: TGTGCCAGCAGCTTAGCACATCATCGCCAGTTCTTC.

V usage is TRBV4-2 and J usage is TRBJ1-2, with D tentatively TRBD1 (5 bases). V lost 0 bases, J lost 0 bases, and 8 bases lay in between. The germline V gene has CDR1 LGHNA and CDR2 YNFKEQ. The CDR3 extends over 15 amino acids. The CDR3 nucleotides read TGTGCCAGCAGCCAAGATCCAGGGTCTAACTATGGCTACACCTTC. Its translation: CASSQDPGSNYGYTF.

This rearrangement joins TRBV2 to TRBJ2-3; TRBD2 aligns across 8 bases. J lost 1 base, V lost 8 bases, and 2 bases had no gene match. CDR3 length equals 13 residues. Germline CDR1 SNHLY, CDR2 FYNNEI. The CDR3 coding sequence is TGTGCCAGCCAGCGGGAGCGCACAGATACGCAGTATTTT. Protein: CASQRERTDTQYF.

On this clone itself: A read error may account for a junction end that differs from germline. The chain uses TRBV2 and TRBJ2-2; 9 nucleotides match TRBD1. Per germline, CDR1 SNHLY and CDR2 FYNNEI. The CDR3 has 17 amino acids. The CDR3 DNA sequence: TGTGCCAGCAGCTATTTCGTTGGACAGGGGAACCCCGGGGAGCTGTTTTTT. This gives the protein CASSYFVGQGNPGELFF.

In this sample, this clone turned up a few times. The rearrangement links TRBV28 to TRBJ1-3; 8 nucleotides agree with TRBD1. The CDR3 has 18 amino acids. The V gene end was trimmed by 3 bases and the J gene end by 0 bases; junction bases not matched to a gene: 10. Per germline, CDR1 MDHEN and CDR2 SYDVKM. CDR3 bases: TGTGCCAGCAGTTTCGCTGACAGGGGAAGCTTCTCTGGAAACACCATATATTTT. Residues: CASSFADRGSFSGNTIYF.

This clone was observed a few times. This rearrangement joins TRBV6-6 to TRBJ2-6; D remains unclear. Between the trimmed V and J ends, which lost 4 bases and 0 bases, there was a span of 4 bases. Germline V gene lookup returns CDR1 MNHNY and CDR2 SVGAGI (reference sequence). The CDR3 is 14 residues long. As DNA, the CDR3 is TGTGCCAGCAGTTCGGGCTCTGGGGCCAACGTCCTGACTTTC. It is translated as CASSSGSGANVLTF.

This clone has just a few counts. The V gene is TRBV6-5, the J gene TRBJ1-1; TRBD1 aligns across 9 bases. The CDR3 contains 15 residues. Trimming took 3 bases from V and 6 from J; bases not matched to a gene: 8. Germline CDR1 reads MNHEY; CDR2 reads SVGAGI. CDR3 bases: TGTGCCAGCAGTTATACCGGGACAGGGAAAGCTGAAGCTTTCTTT. This sequence encodes CASSYTGTGKAEAFF.

This chain uses TRBV6-5 with TRBJ1-1; 7 nucleotides line up with TRBD1. Germline CDR1 MNHEY, CDR2 SVGAGI. This CDR3 contains 13 residues. V lost 0 bases, J lost 9 bases, and 4 bases stayed unmatched. CDR3 amino acids: CASSYSTGAKAFF. The CDR3 bases are TGTGCCAGCAGTTACTCCACAGGGGCTAAAGCTTTCTTT.

This chain uses TRBV6-5 with TRBJ2-2, with 11 bases identical to TRBD2. V gave up 0 bases and J gave up 5 bases; unmatched junction bases: 2. This CDR3 is 16 amino acids long. CDR1 MNHEY and CDR2 SVGAGI come from the germline V gene. The CDR3 region is CASSYSPSGGTGELFF. The CDR3 coding sequence is TGTGCCAGCAGTTACTCGCCTAGCGGGGGGACCGGGGAGCTGTTTTTT.

The chain couples TRBV28 to TRBJ1-2; TRBD1 aligns across 8 bases. CDR1 and CDR2 (germline): MDHEN, SYDVKM. This CDR3 comprises 14 residues. The J segment lost 5 bases and the V segment lost 5 bases, leaving 7 bases of the junction unmatched. The CDR3 DNA reads as TGTGCCAGCAGTCCCGGACAGGGAACTTATGGCTACACCTTC. This codes for CASSPGQGTYGYTF.

The table lists this clone with a few counts. The CDR3 sequence is CASSPPGSYEQYF. For the CDR3, the DNA is TGTGCCAGCAGCCCGCCGGGCTCCTACGAGCAGTACTTC. This chain links TRBV7-9 with TRBJ2-7; D uncertain. There are 13 residues in the CDR3. Germline CDR1 is SEHNR and CDR2 is FQNEAQ (reference sequence). V was trimmed by 5 bases and J by 0 bases, leaving 8 bases between them.

V usage is TRBV20-1 and J usage is TRBJ1-1, with D perhaps matching TRBD1 (5 bases). V lost 2 bases, J lost 4 bases, and 5 bases lay in between. CDR3 length: 11 amino acids. The germline gives CDR1 DFQATT, CDR2 SNEGSKA (reference sequence). CDR3 sequence (DNA): TGCAGTGCTAGACAGGGCACTGAAGCTTTCTTT. Its protein is CSARQGTEAFF.

The rearrangement links TRBV6-6 to TRBJ2-3, with 7 bases identical to TRBD1. Germline values: CDR1 MNHNY, CDR2 SVGAGI (reference sequence). This CDR3 contains 15 residues. V was pared by 6 bases and J by 2 bases, with 8 bases of the junction left unmatched. For the CDR3, the DNA is TGTGCCAGCAGCCACGGAGACAGGGTCACAGATACGCAGTATTTT. It codes for CASSHGDRVTDTQYF.

This rearrangement joins TRBV7-2 to TRBJ1-6, with a tentative D call TRBD1 (6 bases). The CDR3 totals 15 residues. Germline assignment: CDR1 SGHTA and CDR2 FQGNSA. V was shortened by 0 bases and J by 9 bases, with 12 bases between the two germline ends. Here the CDR3 reads CASSLAEGVTSPLHF. The CDR3 coding sequence is TGTGCCAGCAGCTTAGCAGAGGGGGTCACTTCACCCCTCCACTTT.

This clone came up a few times. The chain links TRBV7-2 to TRBJ1-5; possibly TRBD1 for D (6 bases). The V and J ends lost 5 bases and 6 bases respectively, with 20 bases between them. CDR1 and CDR2 from the germline V gene are SGHTA and FQGNSA. The CDR3 totals 16 residues. CDR3 loop: CASSRGGRGASQPQHF. CDR3 nucleotide sequence: TGTGCCAGCAGCCGGGGGGGCAGGGGTGCTTCTCAGCCCCAGCATTTT. The entire variable domain, with the rest obtained from reference TRBV7-2 and TRBJ1-5, is as follows: GAGVSQSPSNKVTEKGKDVELRCDPISGHTALYWYRQSLGQGLEFLIYFQGNSAPDKSGLPSDRFSAERTGGSVSTLTIQRTQQEDSAVYLCASSRGGRGASQPQHFGDGTRLSIL.

This clone was observed a few times. The V and J genes are TRBV19 and TRBJ1-1; TRBD1 is a possible D gene (6 bases). The CDR3 sequence is 17 residues long. Trimming shortened V by 5 bases and J by 2 bases, and 21 bases separated the two germline ends. In germline, CDR1 is LNHDA, CDR2 SQIVND (reference sequence). Here the CDR3 DNA reads TGTGCCAGTAGTTATTCTACAGGGAGAATGATAAACACTGAAGCTTTCTTT. Its protein product is CASSYSTGRMINTEAFF. The full variable domain, in which reference TRBV19 and TRBJ1-1 provide the parts outside the CDR3, is DGGITQSPKYLFRKEGQNVTLSCEQNLNHDAMYWYRQDPGQGLRLIYYSQIVNDFQKGDIAEGYSVSREKKESFPLTVTSAQKNPTAFYLCASSYSTGRMINTEAFFGQGTRLTVV.

The table lists this clone with a few counts. The CDR3 reads CASSQDVGGRVHNEQFF. The CDR3 DNA follows: TGCGCCAGCAGCCAAGACGTAGGGGGCAGGGTCCACAATGAGCAGTTCTTC. This chain connects TRBV4-3 to TRBJ2-1; 7 bases are shared with TRBD1. CDR3 size: 17 residues. CDR1 LGHNA and CDR2 YSLEER come from the germline V gene. The ends lost 0 bases at V and 5 bases at J; junction bases unmatched: 10.

This clone was picked up a small number of times. The V and J genes are TRBV5-1 and TRBJ2-5; a weak D match, TRBD2 (5 bases). The V end lost 4 bases, the J end lost 4 bases, and 20 bases lay between the germline ends. In germline, CDR1 is SGHRS, CDR2 YFSETQ. The CDR3 is 16 residues long. CDR3 sequence: CASSRTRLEVSETQYF. The DNA for the CDR3 is TGCGCCAGCAGCCGGACTCGCCTAGAGGTGTCAGAGACCCAGTACTTC.

This clone was detected only a few times. The J gene is TRBJ1-2, the V gene TRBV10-3; 7 bases align to TRBD1. The J segment lost 0 bases and the V segment lost 8 bases, leaving 3 bases of the junction unmatched. Looked up from germline, CDR1 is ENHRY and CDR2 is SYGVKD. This CDR3 has 13 amino acids. The CDR3 nucleotides read TGTGCCATCGAGGACAGGACTAACTATGGCTACACCTTC. It yields the protein CAIEDRTNYGYTF.

The sample holds a few counts of this clone. This chain uses TRBV2 with TRBJ2-1, with 7 nucleotides matching TRBD1. There are 14 residues in the CDR3. Germline V gene lookup returns CDR1 SNHLY and CDR2 FYNNEI. Trimming took 4 bases from V and 9 from J; bases not matched to a gene: 9. The CDR3 DNA reads as TGTGCCAGCAGTGGAGGGGGCTCGTTGATTGAGCAGTTCTTC. This codes for CASSGGGSLIEQFF.

This clone has a handful of counts. The genes are TRBV13 and TRBJ2-7, with D perhaps matching TRBD2 (5 bases). The CDR3 sequence is 12 residues long. Germline CDR1 PRHDT, CDR2 FYEKMQ (reference sequence). Trimming cost V 1 base and J 9 bases, with 10 bases left between them. The CDR3 loop reads CASSLEGGSQYF. Written as DNA, the CDR3 is TGTGCCAGCAGCTTAGAAGGAGGTTCGCAGTACTTC.

The rearrangement links TRBV7-9 to TRBJ2-7; TRBD1 aligns across 8 bases. Looked up from germline, CDR1 is SEHNR and CDR2 is FQNEAQ (reference sequence). The CDR3 loop spans 14 amino acids. The junction had 4 bases not matched to a gene; V was cut back by 5 bases and J by 1 base. The CDR3 sequence is CASSDRDRSYEQYF. CDR3 DNA sequence: TGTGCCAGCAGCGACCGGGACAGGTCCTACGAGCAGTACTTC.